These 3 T cell receptor beta chains were sequenced from one sample in a study of Ad26.COV2.S vaccination and SARS-CoV-2 variants. Sequenced by immunoSEQ multiplex PCR; TCRdb stores in-frame clones only, minus some. This table has roughly 350,000 clones, around 86% appearing once. The treatment here: roughly 18 received Ad26.COV2.S at low or high dose, single or two shots; a few received placebo; per-sample allocation not given. Samples came from day 63 after the first vaccine or placebo injection. The sequencing here drew on peripheral blood, taken in a trial of Ad26.COV2.S vaccine versus placebo. Source of these receptors: a person aged 18-60 years who received the Ad26.COV2.S COVID-19 vaccine or a placebo.

The chain is built from TRBV9 and TRBJ2-3; TRBD1 agrees at 8 bases. The V segment lost 3 bases and the J segment 0 bases; nucleotides outside the gene matches: 12. CDR1 SGDLS and CDR2 YYNGEE come from the germline V gene. This CDR3 has 18 amino acids. The CDR3 DNA reads TGTGCCAGCAGCGCTTCTGGACAGGGCCTGATTAGCACAGATACGCAGTATTTT. Translating gives CASSASGQGLISTDTQYF.

The chain uses TRBV9 and TRBJ1-3; D is ambiguous. CDR1 is SGDLS, CDR2 YYNGEE, per germline. The CDR3 runs 14 residues. With 0 bases removed from V and 2 bases from J, the gap between germline ends came to 6 bases. The CDR3 sequence: CASSVDGTGNTIYF. The CDR3 region has the DNA TGTGCCAGCAGCGTAGATGGTACTGGAAACACCATATATTTT.

The chain couples TRBV30 to TRBJ1-1; TRBD1 aligns across 10 bases. Looked up from germline, CDR1 is GTSNPN and CDR2 is SVGIG (reference sequence). The CDR3 sequence is 15 residues long. The ends lost 5 bases at V and 2 bases at J; junction bases unmatched: 8. Here the CDR3 reads CAWDARDRGNTEAFF. DNA of the CDR3: TGTGCCTGGGACGCCAGGGACAGGGGAAACACTGAAGCTTTCTTT.